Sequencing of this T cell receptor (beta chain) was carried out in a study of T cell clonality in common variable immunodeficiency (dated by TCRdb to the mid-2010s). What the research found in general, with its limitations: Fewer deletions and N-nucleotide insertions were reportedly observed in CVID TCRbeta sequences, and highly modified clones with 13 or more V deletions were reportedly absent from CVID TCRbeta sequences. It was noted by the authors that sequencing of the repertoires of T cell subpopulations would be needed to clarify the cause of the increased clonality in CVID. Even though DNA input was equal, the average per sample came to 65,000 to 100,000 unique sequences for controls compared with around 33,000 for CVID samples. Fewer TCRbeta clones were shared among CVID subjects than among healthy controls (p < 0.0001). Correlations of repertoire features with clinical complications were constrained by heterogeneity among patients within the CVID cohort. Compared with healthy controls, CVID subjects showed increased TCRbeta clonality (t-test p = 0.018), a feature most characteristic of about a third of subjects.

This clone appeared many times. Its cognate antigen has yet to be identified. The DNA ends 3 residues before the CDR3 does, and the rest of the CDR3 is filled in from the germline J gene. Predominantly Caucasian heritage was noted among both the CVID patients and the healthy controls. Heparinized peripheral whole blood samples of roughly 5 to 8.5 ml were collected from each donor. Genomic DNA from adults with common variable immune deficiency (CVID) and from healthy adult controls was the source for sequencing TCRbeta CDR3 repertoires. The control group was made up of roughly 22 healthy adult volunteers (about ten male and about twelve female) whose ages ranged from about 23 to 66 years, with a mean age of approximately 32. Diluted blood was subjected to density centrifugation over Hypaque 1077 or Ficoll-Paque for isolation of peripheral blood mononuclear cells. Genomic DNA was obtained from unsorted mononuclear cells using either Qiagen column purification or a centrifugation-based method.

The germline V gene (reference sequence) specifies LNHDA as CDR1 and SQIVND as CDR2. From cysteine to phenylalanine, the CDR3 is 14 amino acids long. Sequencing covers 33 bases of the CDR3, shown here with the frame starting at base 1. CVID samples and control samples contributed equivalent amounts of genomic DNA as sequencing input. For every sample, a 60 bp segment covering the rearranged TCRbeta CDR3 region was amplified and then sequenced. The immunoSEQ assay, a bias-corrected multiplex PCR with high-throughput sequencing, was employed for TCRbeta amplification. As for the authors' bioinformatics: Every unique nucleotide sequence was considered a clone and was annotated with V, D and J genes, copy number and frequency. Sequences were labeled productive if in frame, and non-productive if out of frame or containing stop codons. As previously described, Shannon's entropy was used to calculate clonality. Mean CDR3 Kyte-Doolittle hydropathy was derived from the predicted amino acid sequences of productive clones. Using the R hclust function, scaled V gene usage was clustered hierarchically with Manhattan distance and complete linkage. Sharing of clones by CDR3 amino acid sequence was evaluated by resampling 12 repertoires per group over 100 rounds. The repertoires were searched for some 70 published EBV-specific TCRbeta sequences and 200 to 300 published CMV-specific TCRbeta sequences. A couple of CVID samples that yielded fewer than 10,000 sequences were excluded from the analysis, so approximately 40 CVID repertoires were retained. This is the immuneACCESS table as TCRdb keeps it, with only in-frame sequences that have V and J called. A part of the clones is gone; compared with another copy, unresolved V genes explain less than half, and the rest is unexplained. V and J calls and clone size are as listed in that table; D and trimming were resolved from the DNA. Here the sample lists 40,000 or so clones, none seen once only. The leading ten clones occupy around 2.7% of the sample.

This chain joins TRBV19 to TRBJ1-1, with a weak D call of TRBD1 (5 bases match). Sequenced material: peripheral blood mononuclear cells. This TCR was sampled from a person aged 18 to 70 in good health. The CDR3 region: CASSIRTGLTEAFF. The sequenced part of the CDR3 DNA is TGTGCCAGTAGTATACGTACAGGCCTTACGGAA. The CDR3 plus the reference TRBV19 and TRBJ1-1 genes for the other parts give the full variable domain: DGGITQSPKYLFRKEGQNVTLSCEQNLNHDAMYWYRQDPGQGLRLIYYSQIVNDFQKGDIAEGYSVSREKKESFPLTVTSAQKNPTAFYLCASSIRTGLTEAFFGQGTRLTVV.